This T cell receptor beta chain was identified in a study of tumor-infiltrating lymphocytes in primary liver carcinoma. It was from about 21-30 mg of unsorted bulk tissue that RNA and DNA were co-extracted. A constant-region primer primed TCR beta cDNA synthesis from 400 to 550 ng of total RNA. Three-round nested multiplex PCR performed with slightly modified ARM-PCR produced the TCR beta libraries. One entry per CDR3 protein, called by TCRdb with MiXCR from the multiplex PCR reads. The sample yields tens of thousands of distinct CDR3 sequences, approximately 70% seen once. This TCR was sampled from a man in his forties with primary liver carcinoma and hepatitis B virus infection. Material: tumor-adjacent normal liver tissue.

As DNA, the CDR3 is TGTGCCAGCAGCTATAGAGGGGGCTCCTCCCCCGGCAACACCTTC. Translating it yields CASSYRGGSSPGNTF. This rearrangement joins TRBV11-2 to TRBJ1-2, with 7 nucleotides matching TRBD1. The CDR3 totals 15 residues. Losses at the gene ends were 4 bases for V and 12 bases for J; bases not matched to a gene: 17. CDR1 and CDR2 from the germline V gene are SGHAT and FQNNGV.